This T cell receptor beta chain comes out of a study of low-dose radiotherapy and immunotherapy resistance in tumors. Background on the study: Members of Cohort 1 were treated with 0.5 Gy per fraction every 2 weeks. The prescribed total PTV dose was 6.5 Gy. Each patient took aspirin at a dose of 300 mg by mouth once daily over the course of four cycles, with dosing beginning on cycle 1 day 1.

The time point: before trial treatment. The donors, trial participants, received nivolumab, ipilimumab, aspirin, low-dose cyclophosphamide and low-dose radiotherapy. The V gene end was trimmed by 2 bases and the J gene end by 3 bases; junction bases not matched to a gene: 2. Per the germline V gene, CDR1 is MNHNS and CDR2 is SASEGT. There are 14 residues in the CDR3. This clonotype was seen repeatedly, ten times or more. First-strand cDNA used TRAV- and TRBV-specific primers, covering alpha and beta chains. With a constant-region primer and a V-primer adapter, TCRs were subjected to about 20 PCR cycles of amplification. Via MiXCR, TCRdb re-called the reads, giving one row per CDR3 protein. The repertoire holds around 80,000 distinct CDR3 sequences, with 15% to 20% as singletons.

The sample consisted of PBMCs, taken before treatment. The TCR sequence derives from a male donor with prostate cancer. The V call is TRBV6-1, the J call TRBJ1-2; TRBD1 matches at 8 bases. CDR3 loop: CASSEQGAYYGYTF. The CDR3 DNA is TGTGCCAGCAGTGAACAGGGGGCATACTATGGCTACACCTTC.